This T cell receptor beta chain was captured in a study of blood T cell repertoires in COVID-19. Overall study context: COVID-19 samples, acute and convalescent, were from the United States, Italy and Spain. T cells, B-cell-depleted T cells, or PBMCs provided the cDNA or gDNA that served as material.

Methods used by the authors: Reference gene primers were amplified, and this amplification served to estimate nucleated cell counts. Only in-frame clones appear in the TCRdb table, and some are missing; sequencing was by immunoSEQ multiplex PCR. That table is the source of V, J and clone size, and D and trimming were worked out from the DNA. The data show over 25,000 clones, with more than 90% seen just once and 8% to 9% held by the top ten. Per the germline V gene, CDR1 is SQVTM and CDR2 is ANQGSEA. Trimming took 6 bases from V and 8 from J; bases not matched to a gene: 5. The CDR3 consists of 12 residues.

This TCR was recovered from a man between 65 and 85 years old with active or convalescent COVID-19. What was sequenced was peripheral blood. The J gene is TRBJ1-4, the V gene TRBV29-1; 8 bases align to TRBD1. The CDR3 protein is CSVGQGVEKLFF. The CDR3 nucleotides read TGCAGCGTAGGACAGGGAGTCGAAAAACTGTTTTTT.